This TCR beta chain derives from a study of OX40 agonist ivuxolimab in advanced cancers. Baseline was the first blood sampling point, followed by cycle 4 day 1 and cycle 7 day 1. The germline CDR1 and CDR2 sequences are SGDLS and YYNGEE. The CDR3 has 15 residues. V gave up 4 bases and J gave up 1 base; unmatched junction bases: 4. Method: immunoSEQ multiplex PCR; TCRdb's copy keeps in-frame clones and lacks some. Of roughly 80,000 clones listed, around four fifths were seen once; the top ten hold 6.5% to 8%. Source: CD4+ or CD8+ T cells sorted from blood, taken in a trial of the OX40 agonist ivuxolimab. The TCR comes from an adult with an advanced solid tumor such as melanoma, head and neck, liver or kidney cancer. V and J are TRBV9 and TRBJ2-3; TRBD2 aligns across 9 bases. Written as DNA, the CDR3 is TGTGCCAGCAGCCTCCGGACTAGCGGCACAGATACGCAGTATTTT. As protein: CASSLRTSGTDTQYF.